This T cell receptor (beta chain) was recorded in a study of somatic mutations in cytotoxic T cells in rheumatoid arthritis. This CDR3 region has 14 residues. Germline CDR1 and CDR2: SGHDT and YYEEEE. Between the trimmed V and J ends, which lost 2 bases and 4 bases, there was a span of 12 bases. Measured with immunoSEQ multiplex PCR; TCRdb has only the in-frame clones, and not every one. The table lists 12,000 to 15,000 clones, 65% to 85% of them singletons. This clone was seen a few times. The chain joins TRBV5-6 to TRBJ1-2; maybe TRBD1 (5 bases). Sample: CD8+ T cells sorted from blood. The sequence derives from an adult with rheumatoid arthritis. The CDR3 nucleotides are TGTGCCAGCAGCTTTGGGACTGATTCCTATGGCTACACCTTC. This sequence encodes CASSFGTDSYGYTF.